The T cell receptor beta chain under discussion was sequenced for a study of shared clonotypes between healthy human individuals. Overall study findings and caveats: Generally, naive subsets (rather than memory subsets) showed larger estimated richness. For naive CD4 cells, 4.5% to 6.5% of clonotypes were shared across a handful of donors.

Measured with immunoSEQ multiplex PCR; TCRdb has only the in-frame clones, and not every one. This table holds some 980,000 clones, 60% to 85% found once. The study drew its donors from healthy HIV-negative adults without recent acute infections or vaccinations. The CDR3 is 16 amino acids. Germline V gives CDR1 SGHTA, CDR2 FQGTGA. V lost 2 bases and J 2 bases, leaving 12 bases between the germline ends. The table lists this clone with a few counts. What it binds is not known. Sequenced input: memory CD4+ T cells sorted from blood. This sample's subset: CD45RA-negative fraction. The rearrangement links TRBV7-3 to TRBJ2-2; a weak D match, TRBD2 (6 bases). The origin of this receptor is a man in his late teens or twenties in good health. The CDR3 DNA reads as TGTGCCAGCAGCTTATTGGGCGGGGTAAACACCGGGGAGCTGTTTTTT. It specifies CASSLLGGVNTGELFF. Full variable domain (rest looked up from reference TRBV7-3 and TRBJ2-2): GAGVSQTPSNKVTEKGKYVELRCDPISGHTALYWYRQSLGQGPEFLIYFQGTGAADDSGLPNDRFFAVRPEGSVSTLKIQRTERGDSAVYLCASSLLGGVNTGELFFGEGSRLTVL.